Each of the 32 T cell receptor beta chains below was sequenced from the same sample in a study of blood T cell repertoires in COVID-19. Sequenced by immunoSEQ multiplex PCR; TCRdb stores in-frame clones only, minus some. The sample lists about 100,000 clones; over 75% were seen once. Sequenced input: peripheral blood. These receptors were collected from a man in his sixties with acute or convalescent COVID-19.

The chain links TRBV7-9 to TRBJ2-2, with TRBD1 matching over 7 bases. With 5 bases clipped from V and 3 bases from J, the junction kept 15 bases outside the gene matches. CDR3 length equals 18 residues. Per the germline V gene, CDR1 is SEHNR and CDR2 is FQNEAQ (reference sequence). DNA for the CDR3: TGTGCCAGCAGCGCGCAGACATTGGAGACAGGGCACACCGGGGAGCTGTTTTTT. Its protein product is CASSAQTLETGHTGELFF.

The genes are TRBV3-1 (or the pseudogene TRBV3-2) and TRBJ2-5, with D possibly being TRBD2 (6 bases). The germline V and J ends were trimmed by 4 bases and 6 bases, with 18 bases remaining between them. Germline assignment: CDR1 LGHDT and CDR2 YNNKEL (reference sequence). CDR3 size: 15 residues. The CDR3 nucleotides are TGTGCCAGCAGCCCATTTGGGACTCACAGACAGACCCAGTACTTC. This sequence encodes CASSPFGTHRQTQYF.

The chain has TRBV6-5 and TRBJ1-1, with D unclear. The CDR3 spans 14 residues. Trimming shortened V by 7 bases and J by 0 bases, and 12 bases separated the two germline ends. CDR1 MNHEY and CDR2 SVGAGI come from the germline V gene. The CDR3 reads CASKSRLMNTEAFF. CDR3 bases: TGTGCCAGCAAGTCCAGACTAATGAACACTGAAGCTTTCTTT.

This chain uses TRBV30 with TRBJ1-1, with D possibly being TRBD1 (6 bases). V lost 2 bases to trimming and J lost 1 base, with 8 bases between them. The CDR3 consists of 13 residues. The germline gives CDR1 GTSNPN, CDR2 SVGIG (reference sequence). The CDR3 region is CAWSNRANTEAFF. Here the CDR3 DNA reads TGTGCCTGGAGTAACAGGGCGAACACTGAAGCTTTCTTT. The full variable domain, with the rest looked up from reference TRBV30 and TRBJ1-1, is SQTIHQWPATLVQPVGSPLSLECTVEGTSNPNLYWYRQAAGRGLQLLFYSVGIGQISSEVPQNLSASRPQDRQFILSSKKLLLSDSGFYLCAWSNRANTEAFFGQGTRLTVV.

The CDR3 nucleotides are TGTGCCAGCAGCTTCGGCCGGACTAGCGGGCCCACAGATACGCAGTATTTT. Protein product: CASSFGRTSGPTDTQYF. The chain links TRBV7-9 to TRBJ2-3; 11 bases are a match to TRBD2. V was pared by 3 bases and J by 2 bases, with 7 bases of the junction left unmatched. The CDR3 consists of 17 residues. The germline gives CDR1 SEHNR, CDR2 FQNEAQ (reference sequence). The full variable domain, with the rest looked up from reference TRBV7-9 and TRBJ2-3, is DTGVSQNPRHKITKRGQNVTFRCDPISEHNRLYWYRQTLGQGPEFLTYFQNEAQLEKSRLLSDRFSAERPKGSFSTLEIQRTEQGDSAMYLCASSFGRTSGPTDTQYFGPGTRLTVL.

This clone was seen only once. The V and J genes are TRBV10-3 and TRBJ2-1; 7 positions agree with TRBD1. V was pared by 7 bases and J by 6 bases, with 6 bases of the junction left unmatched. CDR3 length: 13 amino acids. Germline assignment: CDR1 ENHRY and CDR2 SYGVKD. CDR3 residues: CAIKGGAVNEQFF. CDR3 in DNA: TGTGCCATCAAAGGGGGCGCGGTCAATGAGCAGTTCTTC.

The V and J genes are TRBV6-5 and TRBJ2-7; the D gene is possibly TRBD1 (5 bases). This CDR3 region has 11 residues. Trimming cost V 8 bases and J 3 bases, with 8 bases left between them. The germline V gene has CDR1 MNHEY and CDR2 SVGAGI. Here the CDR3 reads CASLQGYEQYF. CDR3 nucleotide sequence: TGTGCCAGCCTGCAGGGCTACGAGCAGTACTTC.

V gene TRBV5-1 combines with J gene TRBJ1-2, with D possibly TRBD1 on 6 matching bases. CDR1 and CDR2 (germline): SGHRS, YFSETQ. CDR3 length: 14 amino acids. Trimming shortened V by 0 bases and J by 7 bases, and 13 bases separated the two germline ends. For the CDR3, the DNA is TGCGCCAGCAGCTTGGGGCAGGGGATCGGTGGCTACACCTTC. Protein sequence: CASSLGQGIGGYTF.

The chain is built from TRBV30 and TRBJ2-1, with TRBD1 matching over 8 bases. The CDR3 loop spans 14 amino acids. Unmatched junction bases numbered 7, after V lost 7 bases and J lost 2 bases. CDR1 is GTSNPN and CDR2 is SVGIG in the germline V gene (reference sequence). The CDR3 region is CAYLDRGAYNEQFF. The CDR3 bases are TGTGCCTACCTAGACAGGGGAGCCTACAATGAGCAGTTCTTC.

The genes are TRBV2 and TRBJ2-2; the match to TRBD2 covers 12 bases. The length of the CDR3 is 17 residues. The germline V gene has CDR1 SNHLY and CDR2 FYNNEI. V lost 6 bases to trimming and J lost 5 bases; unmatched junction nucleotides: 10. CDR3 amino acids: CASSLSLAGGRTGELFF. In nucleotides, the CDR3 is TGTGCCAGCAGCCTGTCCCTAGCGGGGGGGCGGACCGGGGAGCTGTTTTTT.

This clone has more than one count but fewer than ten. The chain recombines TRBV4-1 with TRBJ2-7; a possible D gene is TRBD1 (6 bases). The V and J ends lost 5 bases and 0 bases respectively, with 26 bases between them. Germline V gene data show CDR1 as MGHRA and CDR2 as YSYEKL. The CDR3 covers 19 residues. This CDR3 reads CASSFTPGQKGWGSYEQYF. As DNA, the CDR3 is TGCGCCAGCAGCTTCACCCCAGGACAGAAAGGGTGGGGCTCCTACGAGCAGTACTTC.

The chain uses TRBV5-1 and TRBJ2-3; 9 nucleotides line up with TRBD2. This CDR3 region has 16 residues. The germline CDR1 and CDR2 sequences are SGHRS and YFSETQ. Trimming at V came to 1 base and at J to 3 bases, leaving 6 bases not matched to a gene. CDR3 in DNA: TGCGCCAGCAGCTTGTTGTCGGCGGGAGGGACAGATACGCAGTATTTT. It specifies CASSLLSAGGTDTQYF. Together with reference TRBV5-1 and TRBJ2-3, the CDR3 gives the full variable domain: KAGVTQTPRYLIKTRGQQVTLSCSPISGHRSVSWYQQTPGQGLQFLFEYFSETQRNKGNFPGRFSGRQFSNSRSEMNVSTLELGDSALYLCASSLLSAGGTDTQYFGPGTRLTVL.

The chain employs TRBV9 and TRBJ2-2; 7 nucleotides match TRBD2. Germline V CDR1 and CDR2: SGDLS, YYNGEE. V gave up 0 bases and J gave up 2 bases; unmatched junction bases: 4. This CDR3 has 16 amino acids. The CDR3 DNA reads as TGTGCCAGCAGCGTAGATAGACTAGCTAACACCGGGGAGCTGTTTTTT. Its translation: CASSVDRLANTGELFF.

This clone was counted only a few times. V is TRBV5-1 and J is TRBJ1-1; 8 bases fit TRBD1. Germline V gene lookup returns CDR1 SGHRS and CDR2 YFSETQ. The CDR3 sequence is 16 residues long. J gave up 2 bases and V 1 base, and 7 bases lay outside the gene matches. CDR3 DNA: TGCGCCAGCAGCTTGAGGGCAGGGGGCGCAAACACTGAAGCTTTCTTT. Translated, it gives CASSLRAGGANTEAFF. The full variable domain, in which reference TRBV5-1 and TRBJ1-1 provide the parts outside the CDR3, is KAGVTQTPRYLIKTRGQQVTLSCSPISGHRSVSWYQQTPGQGLQFLFEYFSETQRNKGNFPGRFSGRQFSNSRSEMNVSTLELGDSALYLCASSLRAGGANTEAFFGQGTRLTVV.

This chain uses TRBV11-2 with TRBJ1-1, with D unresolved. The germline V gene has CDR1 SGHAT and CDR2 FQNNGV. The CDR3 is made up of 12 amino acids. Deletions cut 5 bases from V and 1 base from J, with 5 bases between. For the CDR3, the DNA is TGTGCCAGCAGCGTCAGGAACACTGAAGCTTTCTTT. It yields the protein CASSVRNTEAFF. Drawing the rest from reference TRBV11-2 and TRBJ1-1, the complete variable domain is EAGVAQSPRYKIIEKRQSVAFWCNPISGHATLYWYQQILGQGPKLLIQFQNNGVVDDSQLPKDRFSAERLKGVDSTLKIQPAKLEDSAVYLCASSVRNTEAFFGQGTRLTVV.

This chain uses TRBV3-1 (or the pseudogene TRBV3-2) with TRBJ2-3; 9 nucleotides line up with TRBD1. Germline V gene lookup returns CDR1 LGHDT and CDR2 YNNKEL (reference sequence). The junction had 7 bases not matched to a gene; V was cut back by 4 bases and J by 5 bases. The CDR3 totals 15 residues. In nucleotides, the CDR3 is TGTGCCAGCAGCCCCCGGACAGGGGCAGTAGATACGCAGTATTTT. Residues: CASSPRTGAVDTQYF.

The chain's CDR3 is CASSKGTDYYNEQFF. The CDR3 DNA reads as TGTGCCAGTAGTAAAGGGACAGACTACTACAATGAGCAGTTCTTC. V is TRBV19 and J is TRBJ2-1; 7 bases align to TRBD1. The CDR3 is made up of 15 amino acids. Germline-derived CDR1 and CDR2 are LNHDA and SQIVND (reference sequence). The V and J ends lost 4 bases and 3 bases, in that order; junction bases with no gene match: 6.

The CDR3 reads CASSSGLAGEETQYF. CDR3 sequence (DNA): TGCGCCAGCAGCTCCGGACTAGCGGGGGAGGAGACCCAGTACTTC. This chain uses TRBV5-1 with TRBJ2-5, with 13 bases matching TRBD2. The CDR3 covers 15 residues. Per the germline V gene, CDR1 is SGHRS and CDR2 is YFSETQ. V shed 3 bases and J 5 bases; nucleotides not matched to a gene: 4.

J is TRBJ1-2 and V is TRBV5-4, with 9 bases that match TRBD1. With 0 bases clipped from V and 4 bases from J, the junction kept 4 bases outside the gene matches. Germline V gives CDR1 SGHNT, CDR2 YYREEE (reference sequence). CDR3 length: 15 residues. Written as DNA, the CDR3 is TGTGCCAGCAGCTTGGCCGGGACAGGGAGCTATGGCTACACCTTC. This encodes CASSLAGTGSYGYTF. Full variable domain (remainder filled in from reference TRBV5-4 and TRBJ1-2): ETGVTQSPTHLIKTRGQQVTLRCSSQSGHNTVSWYQQALGQGPQFIFQYYREEENGRGNFPPRFSGLQFPNYSSELNVNALELDDSALYLCASSLAGTGSYGYTFGSGTRLTVV.

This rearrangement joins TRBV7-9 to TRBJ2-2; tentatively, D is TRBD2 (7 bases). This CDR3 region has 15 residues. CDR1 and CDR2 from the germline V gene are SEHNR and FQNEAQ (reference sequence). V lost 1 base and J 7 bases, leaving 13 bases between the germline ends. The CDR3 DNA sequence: TGTGCCAGCAGCTTAGAGTCGGGGGGCTTCGGGGAGCTGTTTTTT. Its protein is CASSLESGGFGELFF.

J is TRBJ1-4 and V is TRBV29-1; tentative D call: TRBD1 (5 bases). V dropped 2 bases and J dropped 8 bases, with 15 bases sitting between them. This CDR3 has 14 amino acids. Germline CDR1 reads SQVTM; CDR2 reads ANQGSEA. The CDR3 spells CSVELPGLLEKLFF. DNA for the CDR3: TGCAGCGTTGAATTGCCGGGACTTCTCGAAAAACTGTTTTTT. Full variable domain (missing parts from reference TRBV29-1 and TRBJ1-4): SAVISQKPSRDICQRGTSLTIQCQVDSQVTMMFWYRQQPGQSLTLIATANQGSEATYESGFVIDKFPISRPNLTFSTLTVSNMSPEDSSIYLCSVELPGLLEKLFFGSGTQLSVL.

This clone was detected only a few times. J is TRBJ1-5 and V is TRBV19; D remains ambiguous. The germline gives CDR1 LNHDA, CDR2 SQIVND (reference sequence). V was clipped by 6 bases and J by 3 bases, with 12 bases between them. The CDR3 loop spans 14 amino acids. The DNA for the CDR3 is TGTGCCAGTAGCCAGAGCCAGGTCAATCAGCCCCAGCATTTT. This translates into CASSQSQVNQPQHF.

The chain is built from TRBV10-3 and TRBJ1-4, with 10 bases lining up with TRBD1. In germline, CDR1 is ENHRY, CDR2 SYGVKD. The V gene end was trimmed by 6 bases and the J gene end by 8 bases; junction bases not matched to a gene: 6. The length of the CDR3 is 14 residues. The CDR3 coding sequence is TGTGCCATCAGCGACAGGGGGCCGGGCGAAAAACTGTTTTTT. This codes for CAISDRGPGEKLFF.

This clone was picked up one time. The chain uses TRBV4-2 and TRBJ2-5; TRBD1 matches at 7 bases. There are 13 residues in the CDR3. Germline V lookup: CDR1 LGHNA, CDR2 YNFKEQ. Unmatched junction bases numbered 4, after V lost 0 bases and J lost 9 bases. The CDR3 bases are TGTGCCAGCAGCCAAGATAACAGGGGAGCCCAGTACTTC. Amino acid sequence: CASSQDNRGAQYF.

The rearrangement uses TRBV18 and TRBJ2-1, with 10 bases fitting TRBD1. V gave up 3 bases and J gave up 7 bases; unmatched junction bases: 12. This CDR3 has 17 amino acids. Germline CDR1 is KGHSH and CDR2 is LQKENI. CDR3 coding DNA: TGTGCCAGCTCACCGCCACCGGGACAGGGGAAACGAAATGAGCAGTTCTTC. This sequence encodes CASSPPPGQGKRNEQFF.

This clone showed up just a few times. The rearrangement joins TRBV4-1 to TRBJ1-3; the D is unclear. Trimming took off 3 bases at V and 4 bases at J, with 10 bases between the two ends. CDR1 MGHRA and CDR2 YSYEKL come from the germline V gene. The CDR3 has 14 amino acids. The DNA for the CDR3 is TGCGCCAGCAGCCACCCCTTGCAGGGAAACACCATATATTTT. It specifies CASSHPLQGNTIYF.

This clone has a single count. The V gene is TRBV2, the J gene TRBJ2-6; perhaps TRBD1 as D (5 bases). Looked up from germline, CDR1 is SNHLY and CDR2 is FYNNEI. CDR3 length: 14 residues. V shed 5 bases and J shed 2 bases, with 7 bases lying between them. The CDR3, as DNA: TGTGCCAGCAGTATCAGGGCTGGGGCCAACGTCCTGACTTTC. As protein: CASSIRAGANVLTF. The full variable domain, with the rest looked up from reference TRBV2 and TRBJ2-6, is EPEVTQTPSHQVTQMGQEVILRCVPISNHLYFYWYRQILGQKVEFLVSFYNNEISEKSEIFDDQFSVERPDGSNFTLKIRSTKLEDSAMYFCASSIRAGANVLTFGAGSRLTVL.

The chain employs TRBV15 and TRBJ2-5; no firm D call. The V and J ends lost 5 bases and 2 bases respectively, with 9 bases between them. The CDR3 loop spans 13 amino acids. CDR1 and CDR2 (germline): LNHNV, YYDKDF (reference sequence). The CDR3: CATSGRGQETQYF. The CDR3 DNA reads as TGTGCCACCAGCGGCAGAGGACAAGAGACCCAGTACTTC.

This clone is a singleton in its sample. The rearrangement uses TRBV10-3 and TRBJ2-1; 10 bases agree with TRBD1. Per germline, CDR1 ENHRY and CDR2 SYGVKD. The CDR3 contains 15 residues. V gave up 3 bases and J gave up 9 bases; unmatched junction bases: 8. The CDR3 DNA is TGTGCCATCAGTGATTGGGACAGGGGAAGGGGTGAGCAGTTCTTC. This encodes CAISDWDRGRGEQFF.

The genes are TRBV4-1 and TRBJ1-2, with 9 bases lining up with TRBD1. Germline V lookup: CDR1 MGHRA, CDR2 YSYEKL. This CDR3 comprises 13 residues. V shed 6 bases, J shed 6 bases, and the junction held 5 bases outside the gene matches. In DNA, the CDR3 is TGCGCCAGCAGATTCACAGGGGGCGATGGCTACACCTTC. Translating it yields CASRFTGGDGYTF.

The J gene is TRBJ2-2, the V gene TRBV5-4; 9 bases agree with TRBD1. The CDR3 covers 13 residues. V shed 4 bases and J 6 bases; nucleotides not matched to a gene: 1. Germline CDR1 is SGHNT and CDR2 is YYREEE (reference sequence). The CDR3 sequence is CASSRQGAGELFF. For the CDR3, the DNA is TGTGCCAGCAGCCGACAGGGGGCCGGGGAGCTGTTTTTT.

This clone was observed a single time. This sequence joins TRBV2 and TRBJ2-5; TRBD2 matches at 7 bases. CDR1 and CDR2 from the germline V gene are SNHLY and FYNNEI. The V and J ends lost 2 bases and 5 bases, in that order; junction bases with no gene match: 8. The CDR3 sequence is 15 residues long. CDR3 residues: CASSESPQGGETQYF. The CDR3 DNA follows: TGTGCCAGCAGTGAATCCCCTCAGGGAGGGGAGACCCAGTACTTC.